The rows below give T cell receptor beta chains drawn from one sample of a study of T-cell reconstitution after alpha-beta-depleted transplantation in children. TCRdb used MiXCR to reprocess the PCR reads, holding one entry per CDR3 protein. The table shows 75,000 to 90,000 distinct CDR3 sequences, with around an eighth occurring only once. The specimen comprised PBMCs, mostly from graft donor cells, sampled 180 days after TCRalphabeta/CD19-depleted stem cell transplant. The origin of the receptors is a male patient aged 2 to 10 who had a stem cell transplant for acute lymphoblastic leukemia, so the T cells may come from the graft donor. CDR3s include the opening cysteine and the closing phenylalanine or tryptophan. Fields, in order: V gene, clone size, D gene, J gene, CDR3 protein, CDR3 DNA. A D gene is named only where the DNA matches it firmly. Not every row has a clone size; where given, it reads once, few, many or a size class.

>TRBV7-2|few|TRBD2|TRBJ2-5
CASNSGGGETQYF
TGTGCCAGCAATAGCGGGGGAGGGGAGACCCAGTACTTC
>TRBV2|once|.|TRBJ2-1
CASTPWFAGPDEQFF
TGTGCCAGCACCCCGTGGTTTGCGGGACCCGATGAGCAGTTCTTC
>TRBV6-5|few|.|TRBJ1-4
CASSYTSLRTNEKLFF
TGTGCCAGCAGTTATACTAGCCTGAGAACTAATGAAAAACTGTTTTTT
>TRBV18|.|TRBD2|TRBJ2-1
CASSPHLAGANEQFF
TGTGCCAGCTCACCACATCTAGCGGGGGCAAATGAGCAGTTCTTC
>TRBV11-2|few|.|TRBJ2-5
CASSLAGAQETQYF
TGTGCCAGCAGCTTAGCGGGGGCCCAAGAGACCCAGTACTTC
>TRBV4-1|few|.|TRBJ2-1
CASSQGTNEQFF
TGCGCCAGCAGCCAAGGTACCAATGAGCAGTTCTTC
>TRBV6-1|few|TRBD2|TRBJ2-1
CASRGLALYNEQFF
TGTGCCAGTAGAGGACTAGCGCTTTACAATGAGCAGTTCTTC
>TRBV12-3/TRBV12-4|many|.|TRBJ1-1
CASSLTPEAFF
TGTGCCAGCAGTTTAACGCCTGAAGCTTTCTTT
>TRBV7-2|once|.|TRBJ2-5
CASNIGPQWLQETQYF
TGTGCCAGCAACATAGGCCCACAATGGCTCCAAGAGACCCAGTACTTC
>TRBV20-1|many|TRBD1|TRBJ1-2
CSATQGVYGYTF
TGCAGTGCAACTCAGGGGGTCTATGGCTACACCTTC
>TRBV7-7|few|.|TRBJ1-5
CASSRVKTREGQPQHF
TGTGCCAGCAGCCGCGTTAAGACCCGGGAGGGTCAGCCCCAGCATTTT
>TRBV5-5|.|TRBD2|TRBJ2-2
CASSLARLAGVGTGELFF
TGTGCCAGCAGCTTGGCCCGACTAGCGGGAGTAGGAACCGGGGAGCTGTTTTTT
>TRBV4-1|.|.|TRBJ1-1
CASSQRPLNTEAFF
TGCGCCAGCAGCCAACGACCCCTGAACACTGAAGCTTTCTTT
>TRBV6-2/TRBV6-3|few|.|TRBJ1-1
CATRQAGVEAFF
TGTGCCACCAGACAGGCTGGGGTCGAAGCTTTCTTT
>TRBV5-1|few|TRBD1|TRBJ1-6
CASSLGQGSPLHF
TGCGCCAGCAGCTTGGGACAGGGATCACCCCTCCACTTT
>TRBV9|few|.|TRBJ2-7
CASSVNIQAYEQYF
TGTGCCAGCAGCGTGAACATTCAGGCGTACGAGCAGTACTTC
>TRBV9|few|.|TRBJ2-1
CASSVVSDEQFF
TGTGCCAGCAGCGTAGTCAGCGATGAGCAGTTCTTC
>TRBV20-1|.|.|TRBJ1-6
CSAPRPGLGNSPLHF
TGCAGTGCCCCTCGACCGGGCTTAGGGAATTCACCCCTCCACTTT
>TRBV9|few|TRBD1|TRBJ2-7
CASSVAGTGVHEQYF
TGTGCCAGCAGCGTAGCCGGGACAGGGGTTCACGAGCAGTACTTC
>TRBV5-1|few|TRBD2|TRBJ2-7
CASSLVGLVYEQYF
TGCGCCAGCAGCTTGGTGGGACTAGTCTACGAGCAGTACTTC
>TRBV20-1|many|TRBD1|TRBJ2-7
CSQSGQGGHEQYF
TGCAGTCAGTCGGGACAGGGAGGTCACGAGCAGTACTTC
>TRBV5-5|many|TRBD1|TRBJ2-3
CASSLDGQGADTQYF
TGTGCCAGCAGCTTGGACGGACAGGGAGCAGATACGCAGTATTTT
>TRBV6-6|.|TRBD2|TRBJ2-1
CASRKLADNEQFF
TGTGCCAGCAGAAAGCTAGCGGACAATGAGCAGTTCTTC
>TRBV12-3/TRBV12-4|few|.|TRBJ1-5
CATGTSNQPQHF
TGTGCCACCGGCACGAGCAATCAGCCCCAGCATTTT
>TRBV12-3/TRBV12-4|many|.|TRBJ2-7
CASRLQGYEQYF
TGTGCCAGCAGGTTACAGGGATACGAGCAGTACTTC
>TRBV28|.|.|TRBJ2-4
CASSRDNIQYF
TGTGCCAGTTCTCGGGACAACATTCAGTACTTC
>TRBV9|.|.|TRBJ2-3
CASSARRERDTQYF
TGTGCCAGCAGCGCCAGACGCGAGAGAGATACGCAGTATTTT
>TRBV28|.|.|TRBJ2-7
CASSTIDSGDERYF
TGTGCCAGCAGCACTATCGACAGTGGGGATGAGAGGTACTTC
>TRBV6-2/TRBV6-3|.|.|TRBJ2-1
CASSSSNRQFF
TGTGCCAGCAGTTCGTCGAACAGGCAGTTCTTC
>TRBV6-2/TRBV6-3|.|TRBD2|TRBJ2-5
CASSPGLAYQETQYF
TGTGCCAGCAGTCCGGGACTAGCGTACCAAGAGACCCAGTACTTC